Detailed here is one TCR beta chain. RNA transcripts yielded amplified TCR beta CDR3 regions. A set of HTBI primers served as the primers for a first-round RT-PCR of the TCR CDR3. Each CDR3 protein is one row after TCRdb ran MiXCR on the multiplex PCR reads. Of around 300,000 distinct CDR3 sequences listed, about 19% were seen once; the top ten hold less than 40%. These data belong to a study of T cells in Graves' hyperthyroidism and ophthalmopathy. V was pared by 6 bases and J by 7 bases, with 7 bases of the junction left unmatched. The CDR3 runs 14 residues. Germline V CDR1 and CDR2: DFQATT, SNEGSKA (reference sequence). Active moderate-to-severe ophthalmopathy, Clinical Activity Score at least 3, NOSPECS at least 4, under 3 months' duration. Researchers barred patients who had uncontrolled infection, other autoimmune disease, pregnancy or lactation. Clinical symptoms, serum thyroxine and TRAb, thyroid ultrasound and orbital computed tomography together formed the diagnostic basis.

The origin of this receptor is a man in his fifties with Graves' ophthalmopathy. This chain joins TRBV20-1 and TRBJ2-1; 12 bases line up with TRBD2. Material for sequencing was blood. Written as DNA, the CDR3 is TGCAGTGCCGTACTAGCGGGAGGAGGTAATGAGCAGTTCTTC. Translation gives CSAVLAGGGNEQFF.